Listed here are 27 T cell receptor beta chains from one sample, sequenced in a study of blood T cell repertoires in COVID-19. Profiling relied on immunoSEQ multiplex PCR, and the TCRdb table lists in-frame clones only, not all of them. The sample has about 110,000 clones, 80% to 90% seen once. Sequencing used peripheral blood. Every receptor here comes from a human donor in a cohort sampled during active COVID-19.

The chain links TRBV29-1 to TRBJ1-1; TRBD1 might be the D (5 bases). There are 14 residues in the CDR3. V gave up 6 bases and J gave up 5 bases, with 19 bases separating them. Germline V gene lookup returns CDR1 SQVTM and CDR2 ANQGSEA. CDR3 sequence (DNA): TGCAGCGTCGTTCGGGGGTCCTCGGGGACTGAAGCTTTCTTT. Its protein product is CSVVRGSSGTEAFF.

The gene calls are TRBV7-9 and TRBJ1-2; D might be TRBD1 (5 bases). The germline gives CDR1 SEHNR, CDR2 FQNEAQ (reference sequence). The CDR3 runs to 14 residues. V was shortened by 4 bases and J by 8 bases, with 17 bases between the two germline ends. The CDR3 DNA reads TGTGCCAGCAGCTGGAGCGGGGGGGAAGGCGGCTACACCTTC. Translated, it gives CASSWSGGEGGYTF.

V and J are TRBV2 and TRBJ2-3, with TRBD2 as a possible D gene (5 bases). This CDR3 is 15 amino acids long. Trimming left V 6 bases short and J 0 bases short, with 13 bases between. Germline lookup yields CDR1 SNHLY and CDR2 FYNNEI. In nucleotides, the CDR3 is TGTGCCAGCAGCCCCGGCGGCGGGAGCACAGATACGCAGTATTTT. Translated, it gives CASSPGGGSTDTQYF.

This rearrangement joins TRBV6-6 to TRBJ2-1; TRBD1 agrees at 7 bases. After removal of 5 bases from V and 4 bases from J, the junction contained 14 bases not matched to a gene. Per germline, CDR1 MNHNY and CDR2 SVGAGI (reference sequence). The CDR3 extends over 17 amino acids. CDR3 residues: CASSRSIDRAGYNEQFF. The CDR3 coding sequence is TGTGCCAGCAGTCGTTCCATCGACAGGGCTGGGTACAATGAGCAGTTCTTC.

This chain joins TRBV12-3 or TRBV12-4 and TRBJ1-2; D remains unclear. This CDR3 contains 13 residues. V was cut by 5 bases and J by 8 bases, with 15 bases left in between. CDR3 in amino acids: CASSVTIAIGYTF. The CDR3 nucleotides read TGTGCCAGCAGTGTAACAATAGCAATAGGCTACACCTTC.

The chain uses TRBV19 and TRBJ2-5; 12 bases are shared with TRBD2. Germline lookup yields CDR1 LNHDA and CDR2 SQIVND (reference sequence). The CDR3 is 14 amino acids. With V trimmed by 3 bases and J by 5 bases, 1 base remained unmatched. The CDR3 protein is CASSMTSGSETQYF. The DNA for the CDR3 is TGTGCCAGTAGTATGACTAGCGGGAGTGAGACCCAGTACTTC.

V usage is TRBV4-1 and J usage is TRBJ2-5, with 7 nucleotides matching TRBD2. CDR3 size: 14 residues. The V gene end was trimmed by 2 bases and the J gene end by 6 bases; junction bases not matched to a gene: 6. The germline V gene encodes CDR1 MGHRA and CDR2 YSYEKL. The CDR3 DNA follows: TGCGCCAGCAGCCAACCTACTAGCGCCCAGACCCAGTACTTC. This codes for CASSQPTSAQTQYF.

The chain recombines TRBV18 with TRBJ1-6; 10 nucleotides agree with TRBD1. V lost 3 bases and J lost 10; bases outside the gene matches: 6. The CDR3 sequence is 15 residues long. The germline V gene has CDR1 KGHSH and CDR2 LQKENI. This chain's CDR3 is CASSPLDRGQSPLHF. The CDR3 bases are TGTGCCAGCTCACCCCTCGACAGGGGGCAATCACCCCTCCACTTT.

V is TRBV6-5 and J is TRBJ2-1; 7 bases are shared with TRBD2. V shed 7 bases, J shed 8 bases, and the junction held 14 bases outside the gene matches. From germline, CDR1 is MNHEY and CDR2 SVGAGI. The CDR3 extends over 15 amino acids. CDR3 nucleotides: TGTGCCAGCAAATTCCGGGACCGGGGGGAATATGAGCAGTTCTTC. It yields the protein CASKFRDRGEYEQFF.

The chain joins TRBV11-2 to TRBJ2-7; tentative D call: TRBD1 (8 bases). CDR3 length equals 14 residues. CDR1 and CDR2 from the germline V gene are SGHAT and FQNNGV. V was pared by 1 base and J by 4 bases, with 11 bases between. Here the CDR3 DNA reads TGTGCCAGCAGCTTAGTACAGGGGGGGTACGAGCAGTACTTC. Translation gives CASSLVQGGYEQYF.

The chain links TRBV18 to TRBJ1-2, with 7 bases identical to TRBD1. Germline assignment: CDR1 KGHSH and CDR2 LQKENI. This CDR3 has 14 amino acids. V gave up 2 bases and J gave up 5 bases; unmatched junction bases: 5. In DNA form, the CDR3 reads TGTGCCAGCTCACCAGACAGGGCCAGGTATGGCTACACCTTC. Amino acids: CASSPDRARYGYTF.

The V call is TRBV9, the J call TRBJ2-1, with TRBD1 as a possible D gene (6 bases). This CDR3 contains 15 residues. Germline CDR1 SGDLS, CDR2 YYNGEE. The V end was cut by 1 base, the J end by 4 bases, with 12 bases between. The CDR3 loop is CASSVSGTIYNEQFF. Written as DNA, the CDR3 is TGTGCCAGCAGCGTATCCGGGACAATTTACAATGAGCAGTTCTTC.

The gene calls are TRBV18 and TRBJ2-1; 8 positions agree with TRBD2. Trimming removed 6 bases from V and 5 bases from J; junction bases left unmatched: 9. Germline values: CDR1 KGHSH, CDR2 LQKENI. This CDR3 is built from 15 residues. This chain's CDR3 is CASSPRTSSHNEQFF. In nucleotides, the CDR3 is TGTGCCAGCTCCCCGAGGACTAGCAGCCACAATGAGCAGTTCTTC.

This clone has more than one count but fewer than ten. The V and J genes are TRBV7-9 and TRBJ1-6; tentative D call: TRBD1 (6 bases). CDR1 and CDR2 (germline): SEHNR, FQNEAQ (reference sequence). The CDR3 is 16 residues long. The V and J ends lost 5 bases and 7 bases respectively, with 18 bases between them. The DNA for the CDR3 is TGTGCCAGCAGCCGAACAGGGTCAGGGACCAATTCACCCCTCCACTTT. Translation gives CASSRTGSGTNSPLHF.

CDR3 sequence: CASSPLVPGEEQFF. For the CDR3, the DNA is TGTGCCAGCTCACCATTAGTTCCGGGTGAAGAGCAGTTCTTC. The chain joins TRBV18 to TRBJ2-1; D ambiguous. V lost 2 bases and J lost 10, with 15 bases in between. Germline assignment: CDR1 KGHSH and CDR2 LQKENI. This CDR3 has 14 residues. Using reference TRBV18 and TRBJ2-1 for the parts outside the CDR3, the full variable domain is NAGVMQNPRHLVRRRGQEARLRCSPMKGHSHVYWYRQLPEEGLKFMVYLQKENIIDESGMPKERFSAEFPKEGPSILRIQQVVRGDSAAYFCASSPLVPGEEQFFGPGTRLTVL.

V and J are TRBV18 and TRBJ2-3; TRBD2 agrees at 11 bases. Germline CDR1 and CDR2: KGHSH and LQKENI. The CDR3 extends over 17 amino acids. The J segment lost 0 bases and the V segment lost 4 bases, leaving 6 bases of the junction unmatched. CDR3 DNA: TGTGCCAGCTCACTAAGGACTAGCGGGTATAGCACAGATACGCAGTATTTT. Translated: CASSLRTSGYSTDTQYF.

The V and J genes are TRBV6-5 and TRBJ1-1; weak D call: TRBD1 (5 bases). The germline V gene has CDR1 MNHEY and CDR2 SVGAGI. The CDR3 sequence is 15 residues long. V was trimmed by 6 bases and J by 3 bases, leaving 17 bases between them. The CDR3 here is CASSSRVGSDTEAFF. The CDR3 DNA is TGTGCCAGCAGCTCCAGGGTTGGGTCGGACACTGAAGCTTTCTTT.

The gene calls are TRBV5-1 and TRBJ1-1, with 8 bases aligning to TRBD1. J gave up 8 bases and V 4 bases, and 4 bases lay outside the gene matches. The CDR3 runs 12 residues. The V gene's germline CDR1 is SGHRS and CDR2 YFSETQ. Here the CDR3 reads CASSAGTGEAFF. CDR3 coding DNA: TGCGCCAGCAGCGCGGGGACAGGCGAAGCTTTCTTT.

The V and J genes are TRBV5-6 and TRBJ2-4; tentatively, D is TRBD2 (5 bases). CDR3 length: 15 residues. Germline CDR1 is SGHDT and CDR2 is YYEEEE. Trimming pared 0 bases from V and 0 bases from J, leaving 7 bases between. The CDR3 is CASSLGLAAKNIQYF. The DNA for the CDR3 is TGTGCCAGCAGCTTGGGGCTAGCAGCCAAAAACATTCAGTACTTC.

The rearrangement links TRBV10-2 to TRBJ2-5; 11 bases are shared with TRBD2. V trimming: 1 base; J trimming: 5 bases; junction bases outside the gene matches: 6. CDR1 is WSHSY, CDR2 SAAADI, per germline. The length of the CDR3 is 16 residues. CDR3: CASSEFLAGGQETQYF. CDR3 DNA: TGCGCCAGCAGTGAGTTTCTAGCGGGGGGTCAGGAGACCCAGTACTTC.

The chain joins TRBV7-8 to TRBJ2-7; possible D gene TRBD2, 6 bases. Deletions cut 0 bases from V and 6 bases from J, with 9 bases between. The germline V gene encodes CDR1 SGHVS and CDR2 FQNEAQ. CDR3 length: 13 residues. The CDR3 DNA reads TGTGCCAGCAGCTTAGCGGGAGCGGGCGAGCAGTACTTC. This gives the protein CASSLAGAGEQYF.

For this clone: This specimen includes other DNA sequences encoding the same CDR3. This sequence joins TRBV12-3 or TRBV12-4 and TRBJ2-3; D is uncertain. V was shortened by 6 bases and J by 0 bases, with 4 bases between the two germline ends. This CDR3 comprises 12 residues. The CDR3 region has the DNA TGTGCCAGCAGCCTTAGCACAGATACGCAGTATTTT. Protein product: CASSLSTDTQYF.

The chain combines TRBV7-6 with TRBJ2-7; 8 positions match TRBD1. V lost 3 bases and J lost 5; bases outside the gene matches: 6. The CDR3 is made up of 14 amino acids. Germline CDR1 SGHVS, CDR2 FNYEAQ. This CDR3 is CASSFRGPKDEQYF. CDR3 DNA sequence: TGTGCCAGCAGCTTCAGGGGGCCGAAGGACGAGCAGTACTTC.

V is TRBV15 and J is TRBJ1-3; tentatively, D is TRBD1 (5 bases). CDR1 is LNHNV and CDR2 is YYDKDF in the germline V gene (reference sequence). This CDR3 is 15 amino acids long. Trimming stripped 0 bases from V and 4 bases from J, with 10 bases between. The CDR3 DNA sequence: TGTGCCACCAGCAGAGATTCCGGGGGAGGAAACACCATATATTTT. It codes for CATSRDSGGGNTIYF.

The chain couples TRBV12-5 to TRBJ1-4, with D maybe TRBD1 (5 bases). Trimming stripped 6 bases from V and 7 bases from J, with 12 bases between. Germline values: CDR1 LGHNT, CDR2 FRNRAP. The CDR3 is 13 amino acids. CDR3 DNA sequence: TGTGCTAGTGGCCCAGGGAATGGTGAAAAACTGTTTTTT. It codes for CASGPGNGEKLFF.

The CDR3, as DNA: TGTGCCAGCGGGACAGGGGGCTTCCAAGAGACCCAGTACTTC. Its protein product is CASGTGGFQETQYF. The chain is built from TRBV28 and TRBJ2-5, with TRBD1 matching over 12 bases. The V and J ends lost 8 bases and 1 base, in that order; junction bases with no gene match: 2. CDR1 and CDR2 (germline): MDHEN, SYDVKM. The CDR3 is made up of 14 amino acids.

The DNA for the CDR3 is TGTGCTAGTGGGCCTGGCGGACTGGACACAGATACGCAGTATTTT. Translation: CASGPGGLDTDTQYF. The J gene is TRBJ2-3, the V gene TRBV12-5, with D perhaps TRBD2 (5 bases). The V end was cut by 6 bases, the J end by 2 bases, with 15 bases between. The CDR3 has 15 amino acids. The germline V gene has CDR1 LGHNT and CDR2 FRNRAP.